Given below is one TCR beta chain in context. The antigen remains unidentified. This sample was taken from a study of T cell repertoires in aging, cancer and after chemotherapy. In the study overall: Patients with chronic lymphocytic leukemia were sampled before and after fludarabine- or bendamustine-based chemotherapy. General study points: Rebound thymic output was suggested by rising median generation probability during chemotherapy in each cancer cohort. Compared with age-matched healthy donors, untreated hematological or solid cancer patients showed higher blood TCR clonality. Loss of evenness, beyond lost richness, contributed to age-related TCR diversity decline in cancer patients.

Amplification of TCR beta used genomic DNA extracted from peripheral blood. Multiplex touch-down PCR with TRB-A/B primers amplified rearranged V-D-J TRB sequences. TCRdb independently ran MiXCR on the multiplex PCR reads; one entry per CDR3 protein. The sample shows fewer than 1,500 distinct CDR3 sequences, approximately 67% of them seen only once. The CDR3 totals 12 residues. Germline lookup yields CDR1 SQVTM and CDR2 ANQGSEA. Trimming pared 2 bases from V and 6 bases from J, leaving 7 bases between. The clonotype originates from a human donor with a blood cancer. V is TRBV29-1 and J is TRBJ2-2; either TRBD1 or TRBD2 may supply D (5 bases each). The sequenced sample was blood. The CDR3 spells CSVERGAGELFF. The CDR3 nucleotides read TGCAGCGTTGAACGGGGCGCCGGGGAGCTGTTTTTT.